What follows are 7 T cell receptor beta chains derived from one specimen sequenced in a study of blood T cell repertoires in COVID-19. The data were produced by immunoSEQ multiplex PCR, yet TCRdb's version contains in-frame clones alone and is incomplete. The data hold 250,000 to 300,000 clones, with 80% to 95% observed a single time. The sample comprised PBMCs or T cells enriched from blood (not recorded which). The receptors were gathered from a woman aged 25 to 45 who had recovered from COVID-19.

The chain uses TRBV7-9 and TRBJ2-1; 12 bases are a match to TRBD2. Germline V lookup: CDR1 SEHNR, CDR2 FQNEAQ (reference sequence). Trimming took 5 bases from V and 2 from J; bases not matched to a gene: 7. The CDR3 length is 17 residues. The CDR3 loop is CASSAGLAGFTYNEQFF. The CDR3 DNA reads TGTGCCAGCAGCGCAGGACTAGCGGGATTCACCTACAATGAGCAGTTCTTC.

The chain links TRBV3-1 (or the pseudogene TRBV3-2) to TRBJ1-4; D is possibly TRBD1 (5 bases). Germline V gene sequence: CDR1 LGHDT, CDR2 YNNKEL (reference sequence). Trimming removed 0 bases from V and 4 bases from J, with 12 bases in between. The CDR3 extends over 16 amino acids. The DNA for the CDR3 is TGTGCCAGCAGCCAAGATCGACAGACTTATAATGAAAAACTGTTTTTT. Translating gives CASSQDRQTYNEKLFF.

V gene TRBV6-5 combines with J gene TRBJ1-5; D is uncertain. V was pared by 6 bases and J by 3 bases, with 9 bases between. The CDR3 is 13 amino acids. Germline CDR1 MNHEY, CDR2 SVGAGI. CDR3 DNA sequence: TGTGCCAGCAGCCAACAAGTCAATCAGCCCCAGCATTTT. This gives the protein CASSQQVNQPQHF.

Here the CDR3 reads CASSLASALETQYF. The DNA of the CDR3 is TGTGCCAGCAGCTTAGCCAGCGCACTCGAGACCCAGTACTTC. The chain couples TRBV11-2 to TRBJ2-5; D gene unclear. Trimming took 1 base from V and 5 from J, leaving 11 bases between them. There are 14 residues in the CDR3. Germline V gene sequence: CDR1 SGHAT, CDR2 FQNNGV.

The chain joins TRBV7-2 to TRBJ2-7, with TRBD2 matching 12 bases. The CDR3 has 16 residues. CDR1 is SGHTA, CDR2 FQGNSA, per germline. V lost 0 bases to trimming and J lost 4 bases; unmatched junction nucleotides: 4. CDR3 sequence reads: CASSLATTSGSYEQYF. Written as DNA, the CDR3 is TGTGCCAGCAGCTTAGCAACGACTAGCGGGAGTTACGAGCAGTACTTC.

CDR3 in amino acids: CASSSGTRSNEQYF. CDR3 sequence (DNA): TGTGCCAGCAGCTCCGGGACTAGGAGTAACGAGCAGTACTTC. The rearrangement links TRBV7-3 to TRBJ2-7; 8 bases match TRBD2. Per germline, CDR1 SGHTA and CDR2 FQGTGA. V lost 4 bases to trimming and J lost 5 bases; unmatched junction nucleotides: 7. CDR3 length equals 14 residues.

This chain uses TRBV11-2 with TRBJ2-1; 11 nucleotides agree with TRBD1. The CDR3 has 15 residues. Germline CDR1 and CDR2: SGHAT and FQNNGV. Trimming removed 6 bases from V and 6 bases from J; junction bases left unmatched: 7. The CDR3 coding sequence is TGTGCCAGCAGAAGCTCTGGGACAGGGGGCAATGAGCAGTTCTTC. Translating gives CASRSSGTGGNEQFF.